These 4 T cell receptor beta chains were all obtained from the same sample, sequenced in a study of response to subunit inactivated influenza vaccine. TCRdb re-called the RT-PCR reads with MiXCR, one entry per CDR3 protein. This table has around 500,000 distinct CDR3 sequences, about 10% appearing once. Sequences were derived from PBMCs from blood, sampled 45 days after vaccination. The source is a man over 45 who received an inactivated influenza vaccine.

The CDR3, as DNA: TGTGCCAGCAGCTTATCTGCCGCGGGGGTTGGGGATACGCAGTATTTT. This encodes CASSLSAAGVGDTQYF. The rearrangement joins TRBV7-6 to TRBJ2-3; TRBD2 matches 7 bases. The CDR3 spans 16 residues. The ends lost 2 bases at V and 6 bases at J; junction bases unmatched: 11. Germline V gene data show CDR1 as SGHVS and CDR2 as FNYEAQ.

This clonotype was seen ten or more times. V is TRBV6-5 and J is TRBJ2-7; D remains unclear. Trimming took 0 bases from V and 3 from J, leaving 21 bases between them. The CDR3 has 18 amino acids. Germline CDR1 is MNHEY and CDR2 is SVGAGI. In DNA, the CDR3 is TGTGCCAGCAGTTACTCCCCCTGGTTTTTGCGGCCGGGCTACGAGCAGTACTTC. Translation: CASSYSPWFLRPGYEQYF.

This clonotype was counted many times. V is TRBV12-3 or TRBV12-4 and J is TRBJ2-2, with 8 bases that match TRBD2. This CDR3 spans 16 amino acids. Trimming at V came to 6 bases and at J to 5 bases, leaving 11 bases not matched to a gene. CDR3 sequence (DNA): TGTGCCAGCAGAATGTCGGGAGGGCCCCTGACCGGGGAGCTGTTTTTT. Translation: CASRMSGGPLTGELFF.

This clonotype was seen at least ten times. The DNA for the CDR3 is TGTGCCAGCAGCCCTTTAATACAGGCGAACACTGAAGCTTTCTTT. Amino acid sequence: CASSPLIQANTEAFF. The rearrangement links TRBV14 to TRBJ1-1; the D gene is possibly TRBD1 (5 bases). This CDR3 comprises 15 residues. V was clipped by 4 bases and J by 1 base, with 13 bases between them. CDR1 and CDR2 from the germline V gene are SGHDN and FVKESK.